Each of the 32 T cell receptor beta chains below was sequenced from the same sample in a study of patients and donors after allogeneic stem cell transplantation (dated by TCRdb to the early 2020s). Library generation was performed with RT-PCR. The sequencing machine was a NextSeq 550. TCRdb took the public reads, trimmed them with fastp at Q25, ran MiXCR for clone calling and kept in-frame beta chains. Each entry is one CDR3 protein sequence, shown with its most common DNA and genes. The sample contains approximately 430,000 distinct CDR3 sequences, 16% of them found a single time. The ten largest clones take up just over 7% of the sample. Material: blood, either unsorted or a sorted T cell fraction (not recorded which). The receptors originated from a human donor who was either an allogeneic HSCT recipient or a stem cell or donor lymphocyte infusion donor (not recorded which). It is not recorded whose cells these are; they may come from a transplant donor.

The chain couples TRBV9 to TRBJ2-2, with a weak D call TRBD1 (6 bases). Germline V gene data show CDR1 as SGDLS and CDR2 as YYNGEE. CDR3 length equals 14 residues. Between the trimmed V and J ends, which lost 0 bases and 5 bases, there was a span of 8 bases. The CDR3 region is CASSVGGRTGELFF. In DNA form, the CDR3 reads TGTGCCAGCAGCGTAGGGGGGCGAACCGGGGAGCTGTTTTTT.

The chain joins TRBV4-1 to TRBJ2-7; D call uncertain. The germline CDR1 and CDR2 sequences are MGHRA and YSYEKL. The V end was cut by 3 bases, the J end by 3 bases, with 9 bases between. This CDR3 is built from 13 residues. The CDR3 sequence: CASSQTTDYEQYF. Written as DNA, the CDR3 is TGCGCCAGCAGCCAGACCACCGACTACGAGCAGTACTTC.

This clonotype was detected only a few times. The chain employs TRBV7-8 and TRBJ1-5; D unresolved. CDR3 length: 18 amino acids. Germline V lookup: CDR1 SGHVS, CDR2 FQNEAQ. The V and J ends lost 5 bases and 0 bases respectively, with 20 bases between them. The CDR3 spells CASSPRPVVRSSNQPQHF. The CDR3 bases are TGTGCCAGCAGCCCCCGGCCTGTCGTCAGGAGTAGCAATCAGCCCCAGCATTTT.

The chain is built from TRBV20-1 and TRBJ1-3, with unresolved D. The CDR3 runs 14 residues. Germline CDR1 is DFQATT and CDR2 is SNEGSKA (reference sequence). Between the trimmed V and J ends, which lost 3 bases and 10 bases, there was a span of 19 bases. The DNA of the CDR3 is TGCAGTGCTAGGGGCCCGGGCCTAACCAGGACCATATATTTT. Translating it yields CSARGPGLTRTIYF.

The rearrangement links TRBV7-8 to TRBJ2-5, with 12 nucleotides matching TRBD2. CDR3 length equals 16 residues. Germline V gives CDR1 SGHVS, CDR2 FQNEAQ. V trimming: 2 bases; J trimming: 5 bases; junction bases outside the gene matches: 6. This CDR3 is CASSLTSGRMGETQYF. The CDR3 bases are TGTGCCAGCAGCTTAACTAGCGGGAGGATGGGGGAGACCCAGTACTTC.

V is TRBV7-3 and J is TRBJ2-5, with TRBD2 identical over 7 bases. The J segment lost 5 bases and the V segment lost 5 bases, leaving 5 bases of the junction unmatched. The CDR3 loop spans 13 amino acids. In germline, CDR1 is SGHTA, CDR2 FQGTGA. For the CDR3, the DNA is TGTGCCAGCAGCAAGACTAGCCTGGAGACCCAGTACTTC. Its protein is CASSKTSLETQYF. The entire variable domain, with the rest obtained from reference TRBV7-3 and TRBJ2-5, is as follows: GAGVSQTPSNKVTEKGKYVELRCDPISGHTALYWYRQSLGQGPEFLIYFQGTGAADDSGLPNDRFFAVRPEGSVSTLKIQRTERGDSAVYLCASSKTSLETQYFGPGTRLLVL.

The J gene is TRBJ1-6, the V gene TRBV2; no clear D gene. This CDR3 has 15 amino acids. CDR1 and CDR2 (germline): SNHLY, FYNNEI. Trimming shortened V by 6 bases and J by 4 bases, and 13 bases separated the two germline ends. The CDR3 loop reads CASSASTGYNSPLHF. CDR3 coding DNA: TGTGCCAGCAGCGCCTCGACGGGTTATAATTCACCCCTCCACTTT.

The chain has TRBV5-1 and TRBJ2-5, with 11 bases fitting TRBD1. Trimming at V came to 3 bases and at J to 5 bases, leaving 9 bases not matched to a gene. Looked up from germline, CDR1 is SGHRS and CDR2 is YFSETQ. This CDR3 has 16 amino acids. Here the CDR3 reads CASSSSGTGGGETQYF. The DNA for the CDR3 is TGCGCCAGCAGCTCCTCCGGGACAGGGGGAGGTGAGACCCAGTACTTC.

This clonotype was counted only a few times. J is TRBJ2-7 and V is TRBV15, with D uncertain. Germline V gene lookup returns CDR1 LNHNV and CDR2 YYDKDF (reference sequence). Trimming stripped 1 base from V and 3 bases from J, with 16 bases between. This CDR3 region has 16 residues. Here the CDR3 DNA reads TGTGCCACCAGCAGAGCGAAATCTACAGAGAACTACGAGCAGTACTTC. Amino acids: CATSRAKSTENYEQYF.

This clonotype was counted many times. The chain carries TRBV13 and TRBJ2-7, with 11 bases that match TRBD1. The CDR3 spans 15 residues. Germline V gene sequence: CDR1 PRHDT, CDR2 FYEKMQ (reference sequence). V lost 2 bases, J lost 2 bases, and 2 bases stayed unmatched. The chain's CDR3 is CASSLPGQGAYEQYF. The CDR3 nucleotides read TGTGCCAGCAGCTTACCGGGACAGGGGGCCTACGAGCAGTACTTC. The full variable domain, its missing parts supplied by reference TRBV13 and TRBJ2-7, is AAGVIQSPRHLIKEKRETATLKCYPIPRHDTVYWYQQGPGQDPQFLISFYEKMQSDKGSIPDRFSAQQFSDYHSELNMSSLELGDSALYFCASSLPGQGAYEQYFGPGTRLTVT.

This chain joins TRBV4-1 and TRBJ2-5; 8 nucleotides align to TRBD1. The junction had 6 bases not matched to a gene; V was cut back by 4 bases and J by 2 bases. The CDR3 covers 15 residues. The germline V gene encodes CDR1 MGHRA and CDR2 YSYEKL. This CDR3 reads CASSRPGTGQETQYF. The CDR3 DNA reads TGCGCCAGCAGCCGCCCGGGGACAGGTCAAGAGACCCAGTACTTC.

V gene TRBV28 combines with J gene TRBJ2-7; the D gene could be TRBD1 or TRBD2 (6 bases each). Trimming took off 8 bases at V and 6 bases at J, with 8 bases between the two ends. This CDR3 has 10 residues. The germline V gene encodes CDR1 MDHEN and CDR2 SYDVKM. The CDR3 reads CASPGAEQYF. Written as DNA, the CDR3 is TGTGCCAGCCCGGGGGCCGAGCAGTACTTC.

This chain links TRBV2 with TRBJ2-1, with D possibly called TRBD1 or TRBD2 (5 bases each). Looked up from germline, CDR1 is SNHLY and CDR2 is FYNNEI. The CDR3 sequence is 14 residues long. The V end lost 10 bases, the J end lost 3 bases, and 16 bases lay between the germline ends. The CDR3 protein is CATPRDQDYNEQFF. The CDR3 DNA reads TGTGCCACGCCCCGGGACCAGGACTACAATGAGCAGTTCTTC.

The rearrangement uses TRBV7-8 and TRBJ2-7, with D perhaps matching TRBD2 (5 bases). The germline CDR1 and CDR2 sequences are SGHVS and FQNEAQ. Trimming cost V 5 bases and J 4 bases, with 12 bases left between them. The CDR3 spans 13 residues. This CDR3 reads CASSPAVLYEQYF. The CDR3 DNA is TGTGCCAGCAGCCCAGCGGTTCTTTACGAGCAGTACTTC.

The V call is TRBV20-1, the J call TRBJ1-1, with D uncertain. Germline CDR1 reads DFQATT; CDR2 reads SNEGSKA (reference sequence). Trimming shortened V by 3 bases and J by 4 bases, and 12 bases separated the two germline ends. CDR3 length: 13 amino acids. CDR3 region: CSASDDGFTEAFF. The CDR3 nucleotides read TGCAGTGCTAGCGATGACGGTTTCACTGAAGCTTTCTTT.

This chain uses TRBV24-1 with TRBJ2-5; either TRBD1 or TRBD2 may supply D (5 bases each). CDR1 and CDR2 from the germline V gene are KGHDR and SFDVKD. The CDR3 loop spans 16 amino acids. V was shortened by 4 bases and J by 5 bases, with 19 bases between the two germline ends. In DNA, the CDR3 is TGTGCCACCAGTGACACGGGACGGGGAGTTGGCGAGACCCAGTACTTC. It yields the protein CATSDTGRGVGETQYF.

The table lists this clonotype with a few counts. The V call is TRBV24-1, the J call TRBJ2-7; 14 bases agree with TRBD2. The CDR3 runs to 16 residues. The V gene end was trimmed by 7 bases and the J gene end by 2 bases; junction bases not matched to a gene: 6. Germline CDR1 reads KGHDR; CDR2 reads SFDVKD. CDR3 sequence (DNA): TGTGCCACCAGAGGGACTAGCGGGAGTATAACCTACGAGCAGTACTTC. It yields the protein CATRGTSGSITYEQYF.

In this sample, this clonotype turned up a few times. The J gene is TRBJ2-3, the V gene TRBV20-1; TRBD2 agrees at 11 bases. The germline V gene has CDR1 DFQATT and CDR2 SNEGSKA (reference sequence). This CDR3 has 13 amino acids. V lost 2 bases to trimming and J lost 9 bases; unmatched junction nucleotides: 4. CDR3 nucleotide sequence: TGCAGTGCTAGATCCGCTAGCGGGAGGACGCAGTATTTT. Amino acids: CSARSASGRTQYF.

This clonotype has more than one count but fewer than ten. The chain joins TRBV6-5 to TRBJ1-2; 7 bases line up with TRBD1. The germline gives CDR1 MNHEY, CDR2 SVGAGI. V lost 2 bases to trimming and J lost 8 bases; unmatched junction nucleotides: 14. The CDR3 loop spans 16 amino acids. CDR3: CASSYANRGGSRGYTF. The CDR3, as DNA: TGTGCCAGCAGTTACGCTAACAGGGGAGGATCTCGCGGCTACACCTTC.

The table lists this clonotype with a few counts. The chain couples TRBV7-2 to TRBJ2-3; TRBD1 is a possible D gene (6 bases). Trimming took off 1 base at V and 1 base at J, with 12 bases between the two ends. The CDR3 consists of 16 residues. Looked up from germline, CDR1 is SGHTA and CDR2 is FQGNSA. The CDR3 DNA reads TGTGCCAGCAGCTTAGTAAGAGGGGGAGGCACAGATACGCAGTATTTT. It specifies CASSLVRGGGTDTQYF.

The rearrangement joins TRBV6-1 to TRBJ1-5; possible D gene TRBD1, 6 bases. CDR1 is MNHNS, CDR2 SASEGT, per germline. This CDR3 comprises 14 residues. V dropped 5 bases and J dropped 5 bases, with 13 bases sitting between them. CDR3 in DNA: TGTGCCAGCAGTCAAGGACAGAGCCATCAGCCCCAGCATTTT. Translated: CASSQGQSHQPQHF.

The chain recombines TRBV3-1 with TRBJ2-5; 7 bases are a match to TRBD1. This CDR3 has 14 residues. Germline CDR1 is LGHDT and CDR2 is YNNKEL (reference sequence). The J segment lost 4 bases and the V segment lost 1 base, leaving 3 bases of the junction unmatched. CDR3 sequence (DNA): TGTGCCAGCAGCCAAGGGACAGGAGGAGAGACCCAGTACTTC. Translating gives CASSQGTGGETQYF.

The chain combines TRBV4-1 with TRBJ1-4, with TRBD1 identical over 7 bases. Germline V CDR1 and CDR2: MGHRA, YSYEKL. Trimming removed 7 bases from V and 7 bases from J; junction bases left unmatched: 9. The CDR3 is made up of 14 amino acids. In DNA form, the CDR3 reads TGCGCCAGCACCCAGACAGGGCTGGCTGAAAAACTGTTTTTT. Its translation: CASTQTGLAEKLFF.

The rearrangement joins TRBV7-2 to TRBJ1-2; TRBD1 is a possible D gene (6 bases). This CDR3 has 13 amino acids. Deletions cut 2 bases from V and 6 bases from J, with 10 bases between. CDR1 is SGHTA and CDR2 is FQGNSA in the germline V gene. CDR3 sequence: CASSLRPGDGYTF. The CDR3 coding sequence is TGTGCCAGCAGCTTAAGGCCAGGGGATGGCTACACCTTC.

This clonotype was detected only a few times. DNA for the CDR3: TGCGCCAGCAGCTTGGGTGGGACAGGAACTCCCTATGGCTACACCTTC. This gives the protein CASSLGGTGTPYGYTF. This chain uses TRBV5-1 with TRBJ1-2, with 8 nucleotides matching TRBD1. Trimming removed 0 bases from V and 4 bases from J; junction bases left unmatched: 8. CDR3 size: 16 residues. Germline V gene sequence: CDR1 SGHRS, CDR2 YFSETQ. Combining the CDR3 with reference TRBV5-1 and TRBJ1-2 gives the whole variable domain KAGVTQTPRYLIKTRGQQVTLSCSPISGHRSVSWYQQTPGQGLQFLFEYFSETQRNKGNFPGRFSGRQFSNSRSEMNVSTLELGDSALYLCASSLGGTGTPYGYTFGSGTRLTVV.

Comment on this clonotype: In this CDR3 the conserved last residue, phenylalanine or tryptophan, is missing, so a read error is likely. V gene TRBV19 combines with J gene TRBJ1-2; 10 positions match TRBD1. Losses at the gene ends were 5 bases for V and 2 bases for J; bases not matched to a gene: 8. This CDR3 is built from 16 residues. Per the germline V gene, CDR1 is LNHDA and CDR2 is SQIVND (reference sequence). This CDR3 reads CASSFPTGGKNYGYTV. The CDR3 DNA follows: TGTGCCAGTAGTTTCCCGACAGGGGGCAAGAACTATGGCTACACCGTC.

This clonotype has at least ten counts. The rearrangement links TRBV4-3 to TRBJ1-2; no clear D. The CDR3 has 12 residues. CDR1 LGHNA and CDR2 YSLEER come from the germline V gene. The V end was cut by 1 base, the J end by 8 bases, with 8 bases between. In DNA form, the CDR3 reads TGCGCCAGCAGCCAAGGGGCAGGAGGCTACACCTTC. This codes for CASSQGAGGYTF.

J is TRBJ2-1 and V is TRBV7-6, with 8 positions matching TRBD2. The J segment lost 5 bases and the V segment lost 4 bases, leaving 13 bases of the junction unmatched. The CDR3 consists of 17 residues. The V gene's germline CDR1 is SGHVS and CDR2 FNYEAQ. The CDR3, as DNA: TGTGCCAGCAGCTCGAGACGGAAGGGACTAGTCCACAATGAGCAGTTCTTC. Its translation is CASSSRRKGLVHNEQFF.

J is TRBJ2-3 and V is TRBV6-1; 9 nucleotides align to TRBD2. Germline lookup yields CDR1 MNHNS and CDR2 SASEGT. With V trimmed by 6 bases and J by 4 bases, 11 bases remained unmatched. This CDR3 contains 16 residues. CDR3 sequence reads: CASSPSGGGASDTQYF. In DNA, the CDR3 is TGTGCCAGCAGCCCTTCTGGCGGGGGGGCATCAGATACGCAGTATTTT.

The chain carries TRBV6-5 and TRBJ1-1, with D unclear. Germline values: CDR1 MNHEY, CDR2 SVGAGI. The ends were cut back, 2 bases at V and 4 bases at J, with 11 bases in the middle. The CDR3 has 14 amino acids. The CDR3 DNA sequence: TGTGCCAGCAGTTACCTCGGTAGGGCCACTGAAGCTTTCTTT. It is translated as CASSYLGRATEAFF.

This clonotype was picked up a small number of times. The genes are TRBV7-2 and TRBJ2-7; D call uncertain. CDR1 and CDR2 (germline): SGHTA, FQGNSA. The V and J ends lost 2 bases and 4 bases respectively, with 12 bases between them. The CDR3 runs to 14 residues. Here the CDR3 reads CASSLKRPGYEQYF. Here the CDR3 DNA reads TGTGCCAGCAGCTTAAAACGTCCGGGTTACGAGCAGTACTTC.

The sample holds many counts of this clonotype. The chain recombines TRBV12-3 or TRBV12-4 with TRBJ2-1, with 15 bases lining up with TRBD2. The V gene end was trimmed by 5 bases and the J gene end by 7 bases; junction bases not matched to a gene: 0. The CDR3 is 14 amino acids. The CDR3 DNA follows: TGTGCCAGCAGTGGGACTAGCGGGGGGAATGAGCAGTTCTTC. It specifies CASSGTSGGNEQFF.